Listed here are 20 T cell receptor beta chains from one sample, sequenced in a study of CD8+CD57+ T cells in acquired aplastic anemia. Profiles of TCR beta VDJ and CDR3 were generated from a genomic DNA template. TCRdb independently ran MiXCR on the reads; one entry per CDR3 protein. The sample lists a few hundred thousand distinct CDR3 sequences, less than 35% occurring once. It was patients with CD8+CD57+ cell expansion by flow cytometry who were chosen for sequencing. The source material was sorted CD4+, CD8+, or CD8+CD57+ T cells (not recorded which) from PBMCs. The receptors originated from a human donor with aplastic anemia.

This CDR3 reads CASSSRTGGGHEQYF. The DNA of the CDR3 is TGTGCCAGCAGCTCCAGGACAGGGGGCGGTCACGAGCAGTACTTC. This rearrangement joins TRBV7-3 to TRBJ2-7; 11 bases match TRBD1. The CDR3 has 15 residues. The germline CDR1 and CDR2 sequences are SGHTA and FQGTGA. After removal of 4 bases from V and 5 bases from J, the junction contained 7 bases not matched to a gene. The whole variable domain, remainder taken from reference TRBV7-3 and TRBJ2-7, is GAGVSQTPSNKVTEKGKYVELRCDPISGHTALYWYRQSLGQGPEFLIYFQGTGAADDSGLPNDRFFAVRPEGSVSTLKIQRTERGDSAVYLCASSSRTGGGHEQYFGPGTRLTVT.

The V and J genes are TRBV12-3 or TRBV12-4 and TRBJ2-5; possibly TRBD1 for D (5 bases). The V and J ends lost 2 bases and 6 bases respectively, with 13 bases between them. This CDR3 is built from 14 residues. CDR3 DNA: TGTGCCAGCAGTTTATCGCAGGGCAGGAAGACCCAGTACTTC. Translation gives CASSLSQGRKTQYF.

Ten or more counts support this clonotype. The chain links TRBV9 to TRBJ1-2; D may be TRBD1 (5 bases). This CDR3 spans 17 amino acids. CDR1 SGDLS and CDR2 YYNGEE come from the germline V gene. Trimming took off 0 bases at V and 1 base at J, with 16 bases between the two ends. CDR3 in amino acids: CASSVGGWDVGNYGYTF. The CDR3 nucleotides read TGTGCCAGCAGCGTAGGGGGCTGGGACGTAGGTAACTATGGCTACACCTTC.

The sample holds a few counts of this clonotype. CDR3 in amino acids: CASSPVARATNEKLFF. The CDR3 DNA reads as TGTGCCAGCAGCCCAGTCGCGAGAGCAACTAATGAAAAACTGTTTTTT. The rearrangement uses TRBV10-3 and TRBJ1-4; D is ambiguous. Germline V gives CDR1 ENHRY, CDR2 SYGVKD. CDR3 size: 16 residues. V was pared by 10 bases and J by 0 bases, with 18 bases between.

CDR3 in amino acids: CASSEFGLFSPLHF. The CDR3 bases are TGTGCCAGCAGTGAATTTGGATTATTTTCACCCCTCCACTTT. The chain has TRBV25-1 and TRBJ1-6; unclear D gene. Germline CDR1 MGHDK, CDR2 SYGVNS. Between the trimmed V and J ends, which lost 1 base and 9 bases, there was a span of 10 bases. This CDR3 comprises 14 residues.

This clonotype was detected only a few times. The rearrangement links TRBV6-1 to TRBJ1-1, with D unresolved. The CDR3 sequence is 12 residues long. V lost 6 bases and J 1 base, leaving 6 bases between the germline ends. CDR1 is MNHNS, CDR2 SASEGT, per germline. CDR3 DNA: TGTGCCAGCAGGGTGGAGAACACTGAAGCTTTCTTT. Translation: CASRVENTEAFF.

The V gene is TRBV6-1, the J gene TRBJ2-1; 11 bases line up with TRBD2. Germline assignment: CDR1 MNHNS and CDR2 SASEGT. The J segment lost 5 bases and the V segment lost 6 bases, leaving 9 bases of the junction unmatched. CDR3 length: 16 residues. The CDR3 DNA follows: TGTGCCAGCAGGGGAGCTAGCGGGAGGAGCGACAATGAGCAGTTCTTC. Encoded protein: CASRGASGRSDNEQFF.

A few counts support this clonotype. This chain links TRBV7-3 with TRBJ2-3, with 9 bases that match TRBD1. V was pared by 5 bases and J by 3 bases, with 6 bases of the junction left unmatched. Germline-derived CDR1 and CDR2 are SGHTA and FQGTGA. This CDR3 spans 15 amino acids. CDR3 region: CASSQSQGATDTQYF. The CDR3 region has the DNA TGTGCCAGCAGCCAATCACAGGGGGCAACAGATACGCAGTATTTT.

As to this clonotype: Possible read error: a much larger clone is one base away. The chain couples TRBV19 to TRBJ2-7; tentative D call: TRBD2 (5 bases). V shed 4 bases and J shed 2 bases, with 15 bases lying between them. This CDR3 spans 15 amino acids. CDR1 LNHDA and CDR2 SQIVND come from the germline V gene (reference sequence). CDR3 residues: CASSTALADPYEQYF. The CDR3 nucleotides are TGTGCCAGTAGTACCGCGCTAGCTGACCCCTACGAGCAGTACTTC.

This clonotype has a handful of counts. This chain links TRBV30 with TRBJ2-7; D may be TRBD2 (5 bases). The CDR3 consists of 11 residues. CDR1 GTSNPN and CDR2 SVGIG come from the germline V gene (reference sequence). The germline V and J ends were trimmed by 5 bases and 3 bases, with 8 bases remaining between them. The CDR3 here is CAWGRGYEQYF. The CDR3 DNA reads as TGTGCCTGGGGCCGGGGCTACGAGCAGTACTTC.

This chain links TRBV7-9 with TRBJ1-2, with 12 bases matching TRBD1. Trimming removed 4 bases from V and 7 bases from J; junction bases left unmatched: 4. Germline V gene sequence: CDR1 SEHNR, CDR2 FQNEAQ (reference sequence). The CDR3 has 14 amino acids. Here the CDR3 DNA reads TGTGCCAGCAGCTCCGGGACAGGGGGCAGTGGCTACACCTTC. This sequence encodes CASSSGTGGSGYTF.

Ten or more counts support this clonotype. The V gene is TRBV20-1, the J gene TRBJ2-7, with TRBD1 identical over 9 bases. This CDR3 region has 15 residues. The trim removed 3 bases at V and 3 bases at J, leaving 9 bases unmatched. Germline loops: CDR1 DFQATT, CDR2 SNEGSKA (reference sequence). This chain's CDR3 is CSARFQGTGIYEQYF. The DNA for the CDR3 is TGCAGTGCTAGGTTTCAAGGGACAGGGATCTACGAGCAGTACTTC.

The chain employs TRBV2 and TRBJ2-3; the D call may be TRBD1 or TRBD2 (5 bases each). The CDR3 is made up of 14 amino acids. Trimming shortened V by 4 bases and J by 0 bases, and 8 bases separated the two germline ends. Germline CDR1 and CDR2: SNHLY and FYNNEI. CDR3 amino acids: CASSGDASTDTQYF. CDR3 DNA: TGTGCCAGCAGTGGGGACGCAAGCACAGATACGCAGTATTTT.

This clonotype was recorded at least ten times. The V call is TRBV20-1, the J call TRBJ2-3; TRBD2 agrees at 9 bases. Germline CDR1 reads DFQATT; CDR2 reads SNEGSKA (reference sequence). The V and J ends lost 7 bases and 5 bases, in that order; junction bases with no gene match: 7. This CDR3 is built from 13 residues. The CDR3 here is CSVRGGALDTQYF. The CDR3 DNA sequence: TGCAGTGTGCGGGGGGGCGCTTTAGATACGCAGTATTTT.

The sample holds many counts of this clonotype. This chain links TRBV5-5 with TRBJ2-7; TRBD2 might be the D (5 bases). The V and J ends lost 3 bases and 2 bases respectively, with 15 bases between them. The CDR3 has 15 residues. From germline, CDR1 is SGHKS and CDR2 YYEKEE (reference sequence). The CDR3 loop reads CASSSVPGKTYEQYF. The CDR3, as DNA: TGTGCCAGCAGCTCCGTCCCGGGGAAGACCTACGAGCAGTACTTC. The variable domain in full, completed from reference TRBV5-5 and TRBJ2-7, reads DAGVTQSPTHLIKTRGQQVTLRCSPISGHKSVSWYQQVLGQGPQFIFQYYEKEERGRGNFPDRFSARQFPNYSSELNVNALLLGDSALYLCASSSVPGKTYEQYFGPGTRLTVT.

The rearrangement joins TRBV3-1 to TRBJ1-1; tentatively, D is TRBD1 (5 bases). Germline V CDR1 and CDR2: LGHDT, YNNKEL (reference sequence). CDR3 length: 14 amino acids. V lost 4 bases to trimming and J lost 10 bases, with 19 bases between them. CDR3 region: CASSLEPQDRGAFF. As DNA, the CDR3 is TGTGCCAGCAGCCTAGAACCCCAAGACAGAGGAGCTTTCTTT.

This clonotype was counted between two and nine times. The chain links TRBV6-5 to TRBJ2-7; 12 bases are a match to TRBD2. V lost 1 base and J lost 2; bases outside the gene matches: 3. The CDR3 extends over 16 amino acids. Germline loops: CDR1 MNHEY, CDR2 SVGAGI. The DNA of the CDR3 is TGTGCCAGCAGTTACTTGTCTAGCGGGGGGGCCTACGAGCAGTACTTC. This codes for CASSYLSSGGAYEQYF.

Only a few counts were recorded for this clonotype. The rearrangement uses TRBV30 and TRBJ1-3; D call uncertain. Per germline, CDR1 GTSNPN and CDR2 SVGIG (reference sequence). The CDR3 loop spans 15 amino acids. The V gene lost 1 base and the J gene lost 0 bases, with 10 bases spanning the gap. CDR3 residues: CAWSAMIGSGNTIYF. CDR3 bases: TGTGCCTGGAGTGCTATGATCGGCTCTGGAAACACCATATATTTT.

The rearrangement uses TRBV24-1 and TRBJ2-1; tentative D call: TRBD1 (6 bases). Germline V gives CDR1 KGHDR, CDR2 SFDVKD. With 3 bases removed from V and 8 bases from J, the gap between germline ends came to 13 bases. This CDR3 is built from 14 residues. In DNA form, the CDR3 reads TGTGCCACCAGTGATCAAAGGACAGCGGATGAGCAGTTCTTC. Protein product: CATSDQRTADEQFF.

The chain links TRBV11-2 to TRBJ2-7; the D gene could be TRBD1 or TRBD2 (5 bases each). Looked up from germline, CDR1 is SGHAT and CDR2 is FQNNGV. V gave up 4 bases and J gave up 0 bases, with 16 bases separating them. The CDR3 has 16 amino acids. The CDR3 nucleotides read TGTGCCAGCAGCTCTTCGGGACGTCCGAGCTCCTACGAGCAGTACTTC. It is translated as CASSSSGRPSSYEQYF.